The 23 T cell receptor beta chains below were found in one sample sequenced in a study of cytomegalovirus exposure and HLA in healthy donors. The PCR ran on 60 Vbeta and 13 Jbeta primers. TCRdb's copy holds only in-frame clones and misses some; the assay was immunoSEQ multiplex PCR. The sample lists more than 110,000 clones, roughly two thirds seen once, with 1.3% in the top ten. Input material: PBMCs. These receptors were obtained from a woman between 40 and 50 years old in good health and CMV-seronegative.

The rearrangement uses TRBV4-1 and TRBJ1-5; 7 bases fit TRBD1. CDR3 length equals 16 residues. Germline V gene sequence: CDR1 MGHRA, CDR2 YSYEKL. The ends lost 4 bases at V and 2 bases at J; junction bases unmatched: 8. CDR3 bases: TGCGCCAGCAGCCGGGAAGGGGGCGCCGGCAATCAGCCCCAGCATTTT. As protein: CASSREGGAGNQPQHF.

This clone was counted only a few times. The V gene is TRBV15, the J gene TRBJ1-4; the match to TRBD1 covers 8 bases. Unmatched junction bases numbered 7, after V lost 3 bases and J lost 4 bases. The CDR3 loop spans 16 amino acids. Germline loops: CDR1 LNHNV, CDR2 YYDKDF (reference sequence). The CDR3 region is CATSRDGTGYNEKLFF. For the CDR3, the DNA is TGTGCCACCAGCAGGGACGGGACAGGATATAATGAAAAACTGTTTTTT.

Concerning this clone itself: This CDR3 is also generated by other DNA sequences in the sample. The V and J genes are TRBV5-4 and TRBJ1-2; D remains unclear. CDR3 length: 13 amino acids. Germline values: CDR1 SGHNT, CDR2 YYREEE (reference sequence). Deletions cut 2 bases from V and 3 bases from J, with 8 bases between. The CDR3 region is CASSLRGDYGYTF. The CDR3 region has the DNA TGTGCCAGCAGCTTACGGGGTGACTATGGCTACACCTTC.

V gene TRBV4-1 combines with J gene TRBJ1-1; the D is unclear. V was clipped by 4 bases and J by 2 bases, with 11 bases between them. The germline V gene encodes CDR1 MGHRA and CDR2 YSYEKL. The CDR3 is 14 amino acids. CDR3 amino acids: CASSPSRTNTEAFF. The CDR3 bases are TGCGCCAGCAGCCCCAGTCGCACCAACACTGAAGCTTTCTTT.

The J gene is TRBJ2-2, the V gene TRBV6-5; 8 bases are shared with TRBD1. This CDR3 has 15 residues. CDR1 and CDR2 (germline): MNHEY, SVGAGI. With 7 bases clipped from V and 5 bases from J, the junction kept 9 bases outside the gene matches. As DNA, the CDR3 is TGTGCCAGCAATAATCGCAGGGGGCGGACCGGGGAGCTGTTTTTT. Its translation: CASNNRRGRTGELFF.

This chain links TRBV11-2 with TRBJ1-3, with TRBD1 matching over 10 bases. The CDR3 extends over 18 amino acids. The junction had 15 bases not matched to a gene; V was cut back by 5 bases and J by 5 bases. CDR1 is SGHAT and CDR2 is FQNNGV in the germline V gene. The DNA for the CDR3 is TGTGCCAGCAGCCATAGACAGGGGGCCAAGGAGGGGAGAAACACCATATATTTT. It yields the protein CASSHRQGAKEGRNTIYF.

V is TRBV27 and J is TRBJ1-2; D is possibly TRBD1 (6 bases). This CDR3 is 12 amino acids long. The germline V and J ends were trimmed by 7 bases and 5 bases, with 11 bases remaining between them. CDR1 is MNHEY and CDR2 is SMNVEV in the germline V gene (reference sequence). CDR3 DNA: TGTGCCAGCACCTGGACAGAATATGGCTACACCTTC. The encoded protein is CASTWTEYGYTF.

This clone showed up just once. The chain employs TRBV4-3 and TRBJ1-5; D unclear. Trimming removed 1 base from V and 4 bases from J, with 8 bases in between. CDR1 and CDR2 (germline): LGHNA, YSLEER. The CDR3 covers 14 residues. Here the CDR3 DNA reads TGCGCCAGCAGCCAAGGTACGGGAAATCAGCCCCAGCATTTT. Translated: CASSQGTGNQPQHF.

V usage is TRBV6-5 and J usage is TRBJ1-3; 9 bases fit TRBD1. Germline V gene data show CDR1 as MNHEY and CDR2 as SVGAGI. The CDR3 covers 15 residues. V shed 6 bases, J shed 3 bases, and the junction held 6 bases outside the gene matches. The CDR3 sequence: CASRYDRGDGNTIYF. CDR3 DNA sequence: TGTGCCAGCAGATACGACAGGGGGGATGGAAACACCATATATTTT.

The CDR3 here is CASSSLQKPEAFF. In DNA, the CDR3 is TGCGCCAGCAGCTCATTACAAAAACCTGAAGCTTTCTTT. The chain combines TRBV5-1 with TRBJ1-1, with D unclear. This CDR3 comprises 13 residues. CDR1 and CDR2 (germline): SGHRS, YFSETQ. V gave up 3 bases and J gave up 6 bases, with 12 bases separating them.

The sample holds a few counts of this clone. This chain links TRBV10-3 with TRBJ2-6; 10 nucleotides agree with TRBD1. The CDR3 runs to 19 residues. V gave up 4 bases and J gave up 2 bases; unmatched junction bases: 11. Per the germline V gene, CDR1 is ENHRY and CDR2 is SYGVKD. CDR3 sequence reads: CAISGQMTGGLAGANVLTF. DNA for the CDR3: TGTGCCATCAGTGGCCAAATGACAGGGGGCTTAGCTGGGGCCAACGTCCTGACTTTC.

This clone was counted only a few times. This chain connects TRBV5-4 to TRBJ2-1; 7 bases map to TRBD2. V lost 4 bases to trimming and J lost 2 bases; unmatched junction nucleotides: 3. This CDR3 spans 14 amino acids. Germline values: CDR1 SGHNT, CDR2 YYREEE (reference sequence). CDR3 DNA sequence: TGTGCCAGCAGCCCGACTAGCACCTACAATGAGCAGTTCTTC. As protein: CASSPTSTYNEQFF.

This clone was seen more than once but under ten times. This chain connects TRBV4-1 to TRBJ1-5; the match to TRBD1 covers 8 bases. CDR1 is MGHRA, CDR2 YSYEKL, per germline. Trimming removed 3 bases from V and 3 bases from J; junction bases left unmatched: 4. This CDR3 spans 15 amino acids. The CDR3, as DNA: TGCGCCAGCAGCCAGAGACAGGGGTTCAATCAGCCCCAGCATTTT. Protein product: CASSQRQGFNQPQHF.

The V call is TRBV5-6, the J call TRBJ2-3, with 9 nucleotides matching TRBD2. After removal of 0 bases from V and 6 bases from J, the junction contained 8 bases not matched to a gene. The CDR3 is made up of 16 amino acids. CDR1 SGHDT and CDR2 YYEEEE come from the germline V gene. CDR3 residues: CASSLEAGGPSDTQYF. CDR3 bases: TGTGCCAGCAGCTTGGAAGCGGGGGGACCCTCGGATACGCAGTATTTT.

This clone was observed a handful of times. CDR3 nucleotides: TGTGCCATCAAGGGGGCGAACACTGAAGCTTTCTTT. As protein: CAIKGANTEAFF. The J gene is TRBJ1-1, the V gene TRBV10-3; 7 bases line up with TRBD1. CDR1 is ENHRY, CDR2 SYGVKD, per germline. The CDR3 runs to 12 residues. V shed 7 bases, J shed 1 base, and the junction held 0 bases outside the gene matches.

The gene calls are TRBV7-9 and TRBJ1-4; 7 bases align to TRBD1. The CDR3 totals 17 residues. The J segment lost 4 bases and the V segment lost 6 bases, leaving 14 bases of the junction unmatched. Germline CDR1 is SEHNR and CDR2 is FQNEAQ (reference sequence). CDR3 amino acids: CASRSGQNLLLNEKLFF. CDR3 nucleotide sequence: TGTGCCAGCAGATCGGGACAGAACTTACTCCTTAATGAAAAACTGTTTTTT.

The genes are TRBV4-1 and TRBJ2-5, with a tentative D call TRBD2 (7 bases). V was clipped by 0 bases and J by 5 bases, with 13 bases between them. The CDR3 covers 15 residues. Germline V gene sequence: CDR1 MGHRA, CDR2 YSYEKL. The CDR3 is CASSQDSGGGETQYF. The CDR3, as DNA: TGCGCCAGCAGCCAAGATTCGGGGGGCGGGGAGACCCAGTACTTC.

The chain uses TRBV4-2 and TRBJ2-5; 13 bases map to TRBD2. The V and J ends lost 4 bases and 1 base, in that order; junction bases with no gene match: 15. The CDR3 is 20 residues long. Germline CDR1 LGHNA, CDR2 YNFKEQ. CDR3 DNA: TGTGCCAGCAGCCGAGTAACCCTTACCCGGACTAGCGGGAGCCAAGAGACCCAGTACTTC. This translates into CASSRVTLTRTSGSQETQYF.

V is TRBV6-1 and J is TRBJ1-5; D is unresolved. There are 12 residues in the CDR3. V lost 6 bases and J lost 6, with 9 bases in between. Germline CDR1 reads MNHNS; CDR2 reads SASEGT. DNA for the CDR3: TGTGCCAGCAGCCCCATGGCTCAGCCCCAGCATTTT. Translated: CASSPMAQPQHF.

The CDR3 coding sequence is TGTGCCAGCAGCGGGGGAGGGAACACTGAAGCTTTCTTT. It encodes CASSGGGNTEAFF. The chain joins TRBV7-3 to TRBJ1-1, with D possibly matching TRBD1 (5 bases). Germline CDR1 is SGHTA and CDR2 is FQGTGA. V was cut by 5 bases and J by 1 base, with 8 bases left in between. This CDR3 contains 13 residues.

The chain is built from TRBV7-9 and TRBJ1-3, with D maybe TRBD1 (5 bases). The CDR3 covers 16 residues. Per germline, CDR1 SEHNR and CDR2 FQNEAQ (reference sequence). Deletions cut 1 base from V and 0 bases from J, with 10 bases between. Here the CDR3 reads CASSLELGLSGNTIYF. As DNA, the CDR3 is TGTGCCAGCAGCTTAGAGCTGGGACTCTCTGGAAACACCATATATTTT.

The rearrangement joins TRBV7-2 to TRBJ2-2; 7 bases match TRBD1. The CDR3 totals 19 residues. V lost 0 bases and J lost 6; bases outside the gene matches: 16. The germline gives CDR1 SGHTA, CDR2 FQGNSA. CDR3 in DNA: TGTGCCAGCAGCTTAGCGGGTCTGGGGGACAGTATTTCTCCCGGGGAGCTGTTTTTT. This encodes CASSLAGLGDSISPGELFF. The full variable domain, with the rest looked up from reference TRBV7-2 and TRBJ2-2, is GAGVSQSPSNKVTEKGKDVELRCDPISGHTALYWYRQSLGQGLEFLIYFQGNSAPDKSGLPSDRFSAERTGGSVSTLTIQRTQQEDSAVYLCASSLAGLGDSISPGELFFGEGSRLTVL.

The chain recombines TRBV5-1 with TRBJ1-4, with 7 bases fitting TRBD1. V lost 4 bases, J lost 5 bases, and 8 bases stayed unmatched. CDR1 SGHRS and CDR2 YFSETQ come from the germline V gene. The CDR3 contains 15 residues. The CDR3 DNA reads TGCGCCAGCAGCCCAACAGGGGTGGAAAATGAAAAACTGTTTTTT. Protein product: CASSPTGVENEKLFF.